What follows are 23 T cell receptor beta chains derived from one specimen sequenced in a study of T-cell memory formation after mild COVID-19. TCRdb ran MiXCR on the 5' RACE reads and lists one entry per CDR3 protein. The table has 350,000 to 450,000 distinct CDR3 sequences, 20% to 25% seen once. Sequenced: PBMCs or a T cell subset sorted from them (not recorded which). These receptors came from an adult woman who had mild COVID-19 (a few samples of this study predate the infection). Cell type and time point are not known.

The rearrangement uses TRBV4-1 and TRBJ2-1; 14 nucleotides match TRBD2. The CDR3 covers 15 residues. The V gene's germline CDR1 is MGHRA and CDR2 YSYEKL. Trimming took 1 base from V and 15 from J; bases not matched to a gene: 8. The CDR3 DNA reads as TGCGCCAGCAGCCAAGGGGGACTAGCGGGGGAAAAGCGGTTCTTC. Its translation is CASSQGGLAGEKRFF.

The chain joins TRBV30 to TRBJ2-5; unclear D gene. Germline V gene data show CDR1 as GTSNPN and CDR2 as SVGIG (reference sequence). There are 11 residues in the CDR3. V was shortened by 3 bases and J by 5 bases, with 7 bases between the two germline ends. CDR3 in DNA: TGTGCCTGGAGGCAGCCGGAGACCCAGTACTTC. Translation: CAWRQPETQYF.

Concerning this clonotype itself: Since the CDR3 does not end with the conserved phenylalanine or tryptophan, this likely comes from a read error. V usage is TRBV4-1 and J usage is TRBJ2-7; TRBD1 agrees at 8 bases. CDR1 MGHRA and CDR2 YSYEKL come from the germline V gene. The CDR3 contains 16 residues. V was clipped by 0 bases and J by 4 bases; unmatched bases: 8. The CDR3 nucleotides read TGCGCCAGCAGCCAAGACGCCGGGACAGGCGAATACGAGCAGTACTCC. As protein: CASSQDAGTGEYEQYS.

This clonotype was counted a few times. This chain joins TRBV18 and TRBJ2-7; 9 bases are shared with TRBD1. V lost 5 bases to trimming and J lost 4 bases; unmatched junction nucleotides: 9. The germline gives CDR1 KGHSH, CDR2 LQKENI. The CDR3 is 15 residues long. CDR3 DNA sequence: TGTGCCAGCTCATCGGGACAGGGCAGGGGATACGAGCAGTACTTC. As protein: CASSSGQGRGYEQYF.

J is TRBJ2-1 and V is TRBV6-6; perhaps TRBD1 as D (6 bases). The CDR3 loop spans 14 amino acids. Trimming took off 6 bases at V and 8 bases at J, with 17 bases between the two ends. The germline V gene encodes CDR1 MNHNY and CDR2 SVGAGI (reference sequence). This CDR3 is CASSHETGRDEQFF. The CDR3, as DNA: TGTGCCAGCAGCCACGAGACAGGCCGGGATGAGCAGTTCTTC.

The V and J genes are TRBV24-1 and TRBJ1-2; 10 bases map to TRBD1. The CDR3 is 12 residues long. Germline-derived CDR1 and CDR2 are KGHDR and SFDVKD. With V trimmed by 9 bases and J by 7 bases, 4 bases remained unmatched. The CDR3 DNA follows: TGTGCCACCGGGGACAGGGGAGTTGGCTACACCTTC. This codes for CATGDRGVGYTF.

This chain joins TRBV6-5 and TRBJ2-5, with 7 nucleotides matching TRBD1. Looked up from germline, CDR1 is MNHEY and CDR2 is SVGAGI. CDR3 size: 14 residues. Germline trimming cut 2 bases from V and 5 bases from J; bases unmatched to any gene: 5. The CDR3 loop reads CASSYEGGAETQYF. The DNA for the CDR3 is TGTGCCAGCAGTTACGAAGGGGGCGCGGAGACCCAGTACTTC.

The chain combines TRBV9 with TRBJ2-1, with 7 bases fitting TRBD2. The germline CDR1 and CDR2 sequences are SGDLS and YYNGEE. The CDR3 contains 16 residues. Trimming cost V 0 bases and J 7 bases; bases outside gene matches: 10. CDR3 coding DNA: TGTGCCAGCAGCGTAGCGACCGGCGCGGGGGTGAATGAGCAGTTCTTC. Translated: CASSVATGAGVNEQFF.

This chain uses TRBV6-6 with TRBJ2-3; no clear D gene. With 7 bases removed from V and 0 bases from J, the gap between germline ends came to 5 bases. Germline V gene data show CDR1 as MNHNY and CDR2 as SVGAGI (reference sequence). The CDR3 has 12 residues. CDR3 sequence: CASKGSTDTQYF. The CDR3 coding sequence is TGTGCCAGCAAGGGCAGCACAGATACGCAGTATTTT.

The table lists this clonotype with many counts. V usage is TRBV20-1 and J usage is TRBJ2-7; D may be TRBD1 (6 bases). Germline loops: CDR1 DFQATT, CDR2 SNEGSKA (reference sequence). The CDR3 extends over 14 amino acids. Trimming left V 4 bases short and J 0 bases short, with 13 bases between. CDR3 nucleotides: TGCAGTGCTACAAAGACAGGCGTCTCCTACGAGCAGTACTTC. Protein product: CSATKTGVSYEQYF.

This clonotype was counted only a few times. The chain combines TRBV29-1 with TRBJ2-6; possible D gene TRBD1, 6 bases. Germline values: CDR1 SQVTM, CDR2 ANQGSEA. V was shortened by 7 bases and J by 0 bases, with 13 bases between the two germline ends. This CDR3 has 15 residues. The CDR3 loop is CSAADSSSGANVLTF. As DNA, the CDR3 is TGCAGCGCCGCGGACAGCAGCTCTGGGGCCAACGTCCTGACTTTC.

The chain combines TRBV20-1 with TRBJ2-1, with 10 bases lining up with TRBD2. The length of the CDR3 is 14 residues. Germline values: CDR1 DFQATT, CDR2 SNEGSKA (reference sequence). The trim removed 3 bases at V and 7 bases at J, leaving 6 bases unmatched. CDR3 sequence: CSASPSGGVNEQFF. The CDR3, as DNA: TGCAGTGCTAGTCCTAGCGGGGGTGTAAATGAGCAGTTCTTC.

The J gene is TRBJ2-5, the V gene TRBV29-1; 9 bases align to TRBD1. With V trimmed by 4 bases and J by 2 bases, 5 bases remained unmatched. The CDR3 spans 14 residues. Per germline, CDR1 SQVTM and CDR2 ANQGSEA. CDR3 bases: TGCAGCGTTGGAGGGACAGGGTCTCAAGAGACCCAGTACTTC. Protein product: CSVGGTGSQETQYF.

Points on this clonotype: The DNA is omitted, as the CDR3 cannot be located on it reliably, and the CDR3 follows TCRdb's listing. CDR3 region: CASSSSWATNEKLFF. V usage is TRBV6-5 and J usage is TRBJ1-4. In germline, CDR1 is MNHEY, CDR2 SVGAGI. The CDR3 spans 15 residues, counting both ends.

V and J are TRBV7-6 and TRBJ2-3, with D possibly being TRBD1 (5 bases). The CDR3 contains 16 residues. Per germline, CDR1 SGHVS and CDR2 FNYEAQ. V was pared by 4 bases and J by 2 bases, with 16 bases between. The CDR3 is CASSSRATFLTDTQYF. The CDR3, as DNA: TGTGCCAGCAGCTCCAGGGCCACTTTCCTCACAGATACGCAGTATTTT. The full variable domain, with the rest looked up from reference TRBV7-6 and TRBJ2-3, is GAGVSQSPRYKVTKRGQDVALRCDPISGHVSLYWYRQALGQGPEFLTYFNYEAQQDKSGLPNDRFSAERPEGSISTLTIQRTEQRDSAMYRCASSSRATFLTDTQYFGPGTRLTVL.

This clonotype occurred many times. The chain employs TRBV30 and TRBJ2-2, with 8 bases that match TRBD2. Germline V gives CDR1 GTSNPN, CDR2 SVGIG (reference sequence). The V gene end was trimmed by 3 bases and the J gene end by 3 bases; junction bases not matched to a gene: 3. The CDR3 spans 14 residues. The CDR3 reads CAWRSGSDTGELFF. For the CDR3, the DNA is TGTGCCTGGAGGAGCGGGAGTGACACCGGGGAGCTGTTTTTT.

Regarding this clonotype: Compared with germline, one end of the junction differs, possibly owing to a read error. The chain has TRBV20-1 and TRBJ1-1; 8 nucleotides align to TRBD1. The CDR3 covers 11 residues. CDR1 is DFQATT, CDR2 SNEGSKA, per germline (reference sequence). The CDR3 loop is CSAGDRGKAFF. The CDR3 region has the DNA TGCAGTGCTGGAGACAGGGGTAAAGCTTTCTTT.

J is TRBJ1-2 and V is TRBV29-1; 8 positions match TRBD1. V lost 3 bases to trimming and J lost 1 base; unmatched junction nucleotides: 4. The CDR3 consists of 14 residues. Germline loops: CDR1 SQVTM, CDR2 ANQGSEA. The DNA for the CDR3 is TGCAGCGTTGAGGGGGGACAGGTTAACTATGGCTACACCTTC. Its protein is CSVEGGQVNYGYTF. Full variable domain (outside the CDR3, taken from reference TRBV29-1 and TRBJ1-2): SAVISQKPSRDICQRGTSLTIQCQVDSQVTMMFWYRQQPGQSLTLIATANQGSEATYESGFVIDKFPISRPNLTFSTLTVSNMSPEDSSIYLCSVEGGQVNYGYTFGSGTRLTVV.

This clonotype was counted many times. The chain's CDR3 is CATSNSYKDLTGELFF. The CDR3 nucleotides read TGTGCCACCAGTAACTCTTATAAGGACCTCACCGGGGAGCTGTTTTTT. This chain joins TRBV15 and TRBJ2-2; D not certain. The CDR3 loop spans 16 amino acids. Looked up from germline, CDR1 is LNHNV and CDR2 is YYDKDF (reference sequence). Trimming removed 6 bases from V and 4 bases from J, with 18 bases in between.

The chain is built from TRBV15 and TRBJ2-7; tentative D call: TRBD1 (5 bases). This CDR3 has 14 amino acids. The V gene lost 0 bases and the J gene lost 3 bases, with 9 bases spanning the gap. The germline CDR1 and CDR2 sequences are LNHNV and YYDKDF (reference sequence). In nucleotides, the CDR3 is TGTGCCACCAGCAGAGAAAGGGGTATCTACGAGCAGTACTTC. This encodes CATSRERGIYEQYF. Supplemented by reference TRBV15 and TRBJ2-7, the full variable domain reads DAMVIQNPRYQVTQFGKPVTLSCSQTLNHNVMYWYQQKSSQAPKLLFHYYDKDFNNEADTPDNFQSRRPNTSFCFLDIRSPGLGDTAMYLCATSRERGIYEQYFGPGTRLTVT.

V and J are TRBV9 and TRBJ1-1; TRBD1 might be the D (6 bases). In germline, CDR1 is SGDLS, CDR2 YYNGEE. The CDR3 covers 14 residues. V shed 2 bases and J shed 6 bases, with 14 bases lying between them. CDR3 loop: CASSVGTREPEAFF. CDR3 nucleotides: TGTGCCAGCAGCGTGGGGACAAGGGAACCTGAAGCTTTCTTT.

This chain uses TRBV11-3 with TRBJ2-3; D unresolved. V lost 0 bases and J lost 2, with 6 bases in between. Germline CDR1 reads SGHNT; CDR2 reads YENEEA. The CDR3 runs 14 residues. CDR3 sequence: CASSLDPLTDTQYF. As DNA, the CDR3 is TGTGCCAGCAGCTTAGATCCCCTCACAGATACGCAGTATTTT.

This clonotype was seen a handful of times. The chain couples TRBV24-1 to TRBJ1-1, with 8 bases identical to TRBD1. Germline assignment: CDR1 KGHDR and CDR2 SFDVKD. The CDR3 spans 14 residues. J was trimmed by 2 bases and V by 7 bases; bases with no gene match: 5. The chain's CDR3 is CATSRTGSNTEAFF. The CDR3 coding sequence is TGTGCCACCAGCCGGACAGGGAGTAACACTGAAGCTTTCTTT.